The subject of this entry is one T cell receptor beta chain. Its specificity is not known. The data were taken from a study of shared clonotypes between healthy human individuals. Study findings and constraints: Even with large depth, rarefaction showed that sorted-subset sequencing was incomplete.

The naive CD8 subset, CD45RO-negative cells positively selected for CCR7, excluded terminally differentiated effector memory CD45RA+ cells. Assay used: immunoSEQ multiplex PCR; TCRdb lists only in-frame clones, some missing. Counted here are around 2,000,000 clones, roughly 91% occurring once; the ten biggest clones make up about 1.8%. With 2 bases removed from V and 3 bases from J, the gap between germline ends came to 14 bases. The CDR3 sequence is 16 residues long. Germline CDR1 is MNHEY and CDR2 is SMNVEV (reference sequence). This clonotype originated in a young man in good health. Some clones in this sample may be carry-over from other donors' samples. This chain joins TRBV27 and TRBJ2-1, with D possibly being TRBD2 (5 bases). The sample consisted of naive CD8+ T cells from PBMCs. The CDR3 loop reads CASSLGVAPGYNEQFF. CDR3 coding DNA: TGTGCCAGCAGTTTAGGGGTAGCGCCTGGCTACAATGAGCAGTTCTTC.